This entry lists 26 T cell receptor beta chains sequenced from one sample in a study of regulatory T cells in long-lasting Graves disease. Time point here: newly diagnosed GD, antithyroid drugs for less than 3 months. The TCR library was prepared using RNA isolated from PBMCs. Arm-PCR of CDR3 regions with iRepertoire HTBI primers generated TCR beta libraries. TCRdb reprocessed the multiplex PCR reads with MiXCR, giving one entry per CDR3 protein. There are 400,000 to 550,000 distinct CDR3 sequences in the sample; 15% occur only once, and 15% to 20% lies in the top ten. A further study also used this sample, focusing on T cells in Graves' hyperthyroidism and ophthalmopathy.

Source: peripheral blood mononuclear cells (PBMCs), taken at new diagnosis, from a patient treated with antithyroid drugs. These TCRs come from a woman aged 30 to 39 with Graves disease.

The CDR3 here is CASSMQALGRVDEKLFF. The CDR3 DNA reads as TGTGCCAGTAGTATGCAGGCTTTGGGCAGGGTGGATGAAAAACTGTTTTTT. The chain carries TRBV19 and TRBJ1-4; D may be TRBD1 (5 bases). This CDR3 spans 17 amino acids. Germline CDR1 is LNHDA and CDR2 is SQIVND (reference sequence). V was cut by 3 bases and J by 6 bases, with 20 bases left in between. Using reference TRBV19 and TRBJ1-4 for the parts outside the CDR3, the full variable domain is DGGITQSPKYLFRKEGQNVTLSCEQNLNHDAMYWYRQDPGQGLRLIYYSQIVNDFQKGDIAEGYSVSREKKESFPLTVTSAQKNPTAFYLCASSMQALGRVDEKLFFGSGTQLSVL.

As regards this clonotype: This sequence is one base from a far larger clone and is likely a read error. The chain employs TRBV3-1 and TRBJ2-3; 8 bases map to TRBD2. CDR1 is LGHDT and CDR2 is YNNKEL in the germline V gene (reference sequence). This CDR3 has 14 residues. With 6 bases clipped from V and 1 base from J, the junction kept 3 bases outside the gene matches. Here the CDR3 reads CASSYGGGTDTQYF. The DNA for the CDR3 is TGTGCCAGCAGTTACGGGGGGGGCACAGATACGCAGTATTTT.

This clonotype was counted at least ten times. The gene calls are TRBV11-2 and TRBJ2-1; 10 bases map to TRBD2. V shed 5 bases, J shed 0 bases, and the junction held 13 bases outside the gene matches. The CDR3 runs 19 residues. Germline lookup yields CDR1 SGHAT and CDR2 FQNNGV. CDR3 protein: CASSRISGTSVLSYNEQFF. The DNA of the CDR3 is TGTGCCAGCAGCCGAATCTCCGGGACTAGCGTCCTCTCCTACAATGAGCAGTTCTTC.

This clonotype occurred many times. The chain combines TRBV27 with TRBJ1-4; TRBD1 matches at 7 bases. This CDR3 comprises 14 residues. CDR1 is MNHEY, CDR2 SMNVEV, per germline (reference sequence). J gave up 7 bases and V 6 bases, and 8 bases lay outside the gene matches. The CDR3 sequence: CASSPTGISEKLFF. The CDR3 nucleotides read TGTGCCAGCAGCCCGACAGGGATCAGTGAAAAACTGTTTTTT.

This clonotype was observed a handful of times. Here the CDR3 DNA reads TGTGCCAACGGACCGCCAAACACTGAAGCTTTCTTT. Translation gives CANGPPNTEAFF. This chain connects TRBV2 to TRBJ1-1, with D unclear. V was clipped by 10 bases and J by 2 bases, with 11 bases between them. CDR3 length: 12 amino acids. Germline V gives CDR1 SNHLY, CDR2 FYNNEI. Filled out from reference TRBV2 and TRBJ1-1, the complete variable domain reads EPEVTQTPSHQVTQMGQEVILRCVPISNHLYFYWYRQILGQKVEFLVSFYNNEISEKSEIFDDQFSVERPDGSNFTLKIRSTKLEDSAMYFCANGPPNTEAFFGQGTRLTVV.

This clonotype appeared a single time. CDR3 residues: CSVLLDTNYGYTF. The CDR3 region has the DNA TGCAGCGTTCTCCTGGACACTAACTATGGCTACACCTTC. V is TRBV29-1 and J is TRBJ1-2; D possibly corresponds to TRBD1 (5 bases). This CDR3 has 13 amino acids. Germline loops: CDR1 SQVTM, CDR2 ANQGSEA. The V end lost 5 bases, the J end lost 0 bases, and 10 bases lay between the germline ends.

In its sample, this clonotype was seen many times. V and J are TRBV27 and TRBJ2-7; 9 bases map to TRBD1. The CDR3 covers 16 residues. Germline V gives CDR1 MNHEY, CDR2 SMNVEV (reference sequence). The V and J ends lost 5 bases and 12 bases, in that order; junction bases with no gene match: 20. CDR3: CASSHILQGATLLRYF. The CDR3 DNA is TGTGCCAGCAGTCACATCCTACAGGGGGCAACCCTTTTAAGGTACTTC.

This clonotype was counted at least ten times. The V and J genes are TRBV12-3 or TRBV12-4 and TRBJ2-5; TRBD2 matches 9 bases. The V segment lost 8 bases and the J segment 0 bases; nucleotides outside the gene matches: 13. The CDR3 totals 17 residues. CDR3 residues: CASGERREGLYQETQYF. For the CDR3, the DNA is TGTGCCAGCGGGGAAAGGCGGGAGGGCCTGTACCAAGAGACCCAGTACTTC.

There are many counts of this clonotype. DNA for the CDR3: TGTGCCAGCAGTGAAGGGTACTATGGCTACACCTTC. Translation: CASSEGYYGYTF. V gene TRBV6-1 combines with J gene TRBJ1-2; no firm D call. Germline-derived CDR1 and CDR2 are MNHNS and SASEGT. Trimming removed 1 base from V and 3 bases from J, with 3 bases in between. This CDR3 region has 12 residues.

This clonotype was picked up many times. The chain employs TRBV28 and TRBJ2-7, with TRBD2 as a possible D gene (5 bases). Deletions cut 5 bases from V and 3 bases from J, with 20 bases between. The germline V gene encodes CDR1 MDHEN and CDR2 SYDVKM. This CDR3 has 16 amino acids. This CDR3 is CASSRPLALRIYEQYF. The CDR3 DNA is TGTGCCAGCAGTCGCCCCCTAGCTCTGAGAATCTACGAGCAGTACTTC.

The sample holds a few counts of this clonotype. The rearrangement links TRBV28 to TRBJ2-4; TRBD1 aligns across 8 bases. Losses at the gene ends were 5 bases for V and 0 bases for J; bases not matched to a gene: 3. This CDR3 has 15 amino acids. Per germline, CDR1 MDHEN and CDR2 SYDVKM. The CDR3 sequence: CASSRTGLAKNIQYF. The CDR3 bases are TGTGCCAGCAGTCGGACAGGGTTAGCCAAAAACATTCAGTACTTC.

This clonotype has a handful of counts. The chain uses TRBV20-1 and TRBJ1-4; 8 nucleotides agree with TRBD1. The germline gives CDR1 DFQATT, CDR2 SNEGSKA (reference sequence). CDR3 length: 13 amino acids. The trim removed 6 bases at V and 5 bases at J, leaving 5 bases unmatched. The CDR3 here is CSAPGTGNEKLFF. CDR3 nucleotide sequence: TGCAGTGCACCCGGGACAGGAAATGAAAAACTGTTTTTT.

The chain combines TRBV12-5 with TRBJ2-4; D is possibly TRBD1 or TRBD2 (5 bases each). V lost 2 bases and J 0 bases, leaving 14 bases between the germline ends. CDR3 length equals 17 residues. Germline values: CDR1 LGHNT, CDR2 FRNRAP. The CDR3 is CASGLIGTTPAKNIQYF. The CDR3 DNA follows: TGTGCTAGTGGTTTGATCGGGACCACACCAGCCAAAAACATTCAGTACTTC.

This clonotype was found many times. The chain couples TRBV6-1 to TRBJ2-3; 7 bases match TRBD2. J was trimmed by 4 bases and V by 1 base; bases with no gene match: 2. The germline V gene has CDR1 MNHNS and CDR2 SASEGT. The CDR3 contains 14 residues. CDR3 in DNA: TGTGCCAGCAGTGAAGAGGGAGGGCCAGATACGCAGTATTTT. Translation gives CASSEEGGPDTQYF.

This clonotype was observed a few times. The CDR3 loop is CASSLGTSGMRTDTQYF. The CDR3 DNA sequence: TGTGCCAGCAGCTTAGGGACTAGCGGCATGCGCACAGATACGCAGTATTTT. The chain recombines TRBV7-3 with TRBJ2-3; TRBD2 agrees at 11 bases. After removal of 2 bases from V and 1 base from J, the junction contained 5 bases not matched to a gene. The CDR3 runs 17 residues. The V gene's germline CDR1 is SGHTA and CDR2 FQGTGA.

This clonotype was observed many times. Written as DNA, the CDR3 is TGTGCCAGCAGGCTAGCGAGCTCCTACGAGCAGTACTTC. Amino acids: CASRLASSYEQYF. V is TRBV28 and J is TRBJ2-7; D might be TRBD2 (6 bases). Trimming took 6 bases from V and 0 from J, leaving 9 bases between them. Per germline, CDR1 MDHEN and CDR2 SYDVKM. This CDR3 is 13 amino acids long.

The V and J genes are TRBV24-1 and TRBJ2-7; TRBD2 matches 7 bases. The V segment lost 5 bases and the J segment 5 bases; nucleotides outside the gene matches: 11. CDR3 length: 15 residues. Per germline, CDR1 KGHDR and CDR2 SFDVKD. CDR3 loop: CATSVGPGLTNEQYF. Written as DNA, the CDR3 is TGTGCCACCAGTGTGGGACCGGGACTAACTAACGAGCAGTACTTC.

This clonotype was counted ten times or more. The V gene is TRBV5-1, the J gene TRBJ1-1; D is uncertain. The V and J ends lost 4 bases and 3 bases respectively, with 13 bases between them. The germline V gene encodes CDR1 SGHRS and CDR2 YFSETQ. CDR3 length equals 14 residues. The CDR3 sequence: CASSKAMQHTEAFF. CDR3 DNA sequence: TGCGCCAGCAGCAAGGCTATGCAACACACTGAAGCTTTCTTT.

This clonotype came up many times. The CDR3 reads CASSQERGRFYGYTF. For the CDR3, the DNA is TGTGCCAGCAGCCAAGAGAGGGGGCGATTCTATGGCTACACCTTC. This rearrangement joins TRBV3-1 to TRBJ1-2; 7 bases are a match to TRBD1. The CDR3 is 15 residues long. CDR1 and CDR2 from the germline V gene are LGHDT and YNNKEL (reference sequence). Trimming took 0 bases from V and 4 from J; bases not matched to a gene: 5.

This clonotype was recorded at least ten times. The V gene is TRBV24-1, the J gene TRBJ2-1; the D is unclear. The CDR3 is 13 amino acids. V lost 8 bases and J 6 bases, leaving 13 bases between the germline ends. The germline CDR1 and CDR2 sequences are KGHDR and SFDVKD. CDR3 residues: CATTPDGLNEQFF. As DNA, the CDR3 is TGTGCCACCACCCCAGATGGTCTCAATGAGCAGTTCTTC.

For this clonotype: A much larger clone differs by one base, so this may be a read error. This rearrangement joins TRBV2 to TRBJ2-7; D gene ambiguous. Germline V CDR1 and CDR2: SNHLY, FYNNEI. The CDR3 totals 12 residues. The CDR3: CASREDGYGQYF. The CDR3 DNA is TGTGCCAGCAGGGAAGACGGCTACGGGCAGTACTTC.

This clonotype was detected ten times or more. The chain combines TRBV12-3 or TRBV12-4 with TRBJ2-7, with 7 bases fitting TRBD2. The CDR3 is 15 amino acids. After removal of 3 bases from V and 1 base from J, the junction contained 6 bases not matched to a gene. In DNA, the CDR3 is TGTGCCAGCAGTTTGATCGGGCGGGAGTCCTACGAGCAGTACTTC. It translates to CASSLIGRESYEQYF.

This chain connects TRBV9 to TRBJ1-6, with D uncertain. V was cut by 4 bases and J by 9 bases, with 17 bases left in between. CDR1 and CDR2 (germline): SGDLS, YYNGEE. The CDR3 is 15 amino acids. CDR3 region: CASSQEEGPGSPLHF. CDR3 coding DNA: TGTGCCAGCAGCCAAGAAGAGGGTCCTGGTTCACCCCTCCACTTT. Drawing the rest from reference TRBV9 and TRBJ1-6, the complete variable domain is DSGVTQTPKHLITATGQRVTLRCSPRSGDLSVYWYQQSLDQGLQFLIQYYNGEERAKGNILERFSAQQFPDLHSELNLSSLELGDSALYFCASSQEEGPGSPLHFGNGTRLTVT.

The table lists this clonotype with many counts. The chain recombines TRBV3-1 with TRBJ2-4; D unclear. Germline V gene lookup returns CDR1 LGHDT and CDR2 YNNKEL (reference sequence). V was cut by 6 bases and J by 0 bases, with 9 bases left in between. The CDR3 is 14 residues long. The CDR3 DNA follows: TGTGCCAGCAGTCTTACAAGAGCCAAAAACATTCAGTACTTC. Its protein product is CASSLTRAKNIQYF.

This clonotype was counted ten times or more. The rearrangement links TRBV30 to TRBJ2-1; TRBD2 matches at 14 bases. This CDR3 comprises 16 residues. Trimming took 2 bases from V and 9 from J; bases not matched to a gene: 9. Germline values: CDR1 GTSNPN, CDR2 SVGIG (reference sequence). CDR3 residues: CAWSSKGLAGDGEQFF. DNA for the CDR3: TGTGCCTGGAGTTCCAAGGGACTAGCGGGAGACGGTGAGCAGTTCTTC.

At least ten counts were recorded for this clonotype. CDR3 nucleotide sequence: TGTGCCAGCAGCTTGGCCCACAGGGGGCTGGGTTCACCCCTCCACTTT. Translated: CASSLAHRGLGSPLHF. The gene calls are TRBV11-2 and TRBJ1-6, with TRBD1 matching 9 bases. This CDR3 spans 16 amino acids. Trimming removed 3 bases from V and 9 bases from J; junction bases left unmatched: 9. Germline values: CDR1 SGHAT, CDR2 FQNNGV.